One sample yielded the 30 T cell receptor beta chains listed below, sequenced in a study of blood T cells in healthy people across ages. Alongside a J-beta primer mix, a sample-barcoded 5' primer served in a second PCR lasting roughly 6 to 11 cycles. TCRdb redid the calling of the 5' RACE reads with MiXCR, one entry per CDR3 protein. The table includes fewer than 2,000,000 distinct CDR3 sequences, around 42% detected once. Sequenced material: blood. These receptors were taken from a human donor in good health.

The chain has TRBV5-5 and TRBJ1-1, with 7 bases identical to TRBD1. Germline V gene data show CDR1 as SGHKS and CDR2 as YYEKEE (reference sequence). This CDR3 contains 14 residues. The ends lost 4 bases at V and 1 base at J; junction bases unmatched: 4. CDR3 nucleotides: TGTGCCAGCAGCCGGAGACAGGGGAACACTGAAGCTTTCTTT. The encoded protein is CASSRRQGNTEAFF. The full variable domain, completed using reference TRBV5-5 and TRBJ1-1, is DAGVTQSPTHLIKTRGQQVTLRCSPISGHKSVSWYQQVLGQGPQFIFQYYEKEERGRGNFPDRFSARQFPNYSSELNVNALLLGDSALYLCASSRRQGNTEAFFGQGTRLTVV.

The rearrangement links TRBV6-2 or TRBV6-3 to TRBJ2-5; 7 bases align to TRBD2. The CDR3 has 14 residues. Germline V gene lookup returns CDR1 MNHEY and CDR2 SVGEGT. V was clipped by 7 bases and J by 3 bases; unmatched bases: 8. CDR3 sequence: CASTERGGEETQYF. CDR3 nucleotide sequence: TGTGCCAGCACCGAACGCGGGGGAGAAGAGACCCAGTACTTC.

This clonotype came up many times. Being one base from a much bigger clone, this may be a read error. The CDR3 protein is CSVEPGGGLRGEQFF. The CDR3 coding sequence is TGCAGCGTTGAACCCGGGGGAGGTTTGAGGGGTGAGCAGTTCTTC. The chain links TRBV29-1 to TRBJ2-1; a possible D gene is TRBD2 (6 bases). Germline CDR1 and CDR2: SQVTM and ANQGSEA. V was trimmed by 2 bases and J by 9 bases, leaving 20 bases between them. This CDR3 region has 15 residues.

V usage is TRBV7-2 and J usage is TRBJ2-5; no firm D call. The V and J ends lost 1 base and 4 bases respectively, with 19 bases between them. CDR1 and CDR2 (germline): SGHTA, FQGNSA. This CDR3 has 17 residues. CDR3 DNA: TGTGCCAGCAGCTTAGAAGGATGGGCCAGTCTAGGAGAGACCCAGTACTTC. Its protein product is CASSLEGWASLGETQYF.

The chain recombines TRBV4-2 with TRBJ1-2; D unresolved. This CDR3 is built from 12 residues. Germline V gene sequence: CDR1 LGHNA, CDR2 YNFKEQ. The ends were cut back, 1 base at V and 8 bases at J, with 8 bases in the middle. The CDR3 sequence: CASSQGIGGYTF. CDR3 nucleotide sequence: TGTGCCAGCAGCCAAGGGATTGGGGGCTACACCTTC.

The chain uses TRBV20-1 and TRBJ1-4; 7 bases fit TRBD1. The CDR3 loop spans 14 amino acids. From germline, CDR1 is DFQATT and CDR2 SNEGSKA (reference sequence). V lost 1 base, J lost 6 bases, and 5 bases stayed unmatched. In DNA form, the CDR3 reads TGCAGTGCTAGAGTCGGGACAGCCTATGAAAAACTGTTTTTT. This gives the protein CSARVGTAYEKLFF.

The V call is TRBV12-3 or TRBV12-4, the J call TRBJ1-2; 7 bases align to TRBD1. CDR3 length equals 15 residues. Unmatched junction bases numbered 9, after V lost 2 bases and J lost 6 bases. The CDR3 DNA reads TGTGCCAGCAGTTTAAACCCCGCAGGGGGAGATGGCTACACCTTC. Its translation is CASSLNPAGGDGYTF.

V usage is TRBV10-3 and J usage is TRBJ1-1; D is perhaps TRBD1 (5 bases). This CDR3 is 12 amino acids long. Trimming cost V 6 bases and J 8 bases, with 13 bases left between them. Germline CDR1 ENHRY, CDR2 SYGVKD. The chain's CDR3 is CAISYWGTEAFF. CDR3 in DNA: TGTGCCATCAGCTATTGGGGGACCGAAGCTTTCTTT.

This clonotype has a handful of counts. The chain couples TRBV7-9 to TRBJ2-5, with D possibly called TRBD1 or TRBD2 (6 bases each). Trimming removed 3 bases from V and 2 bases from J, with 13 bases in between. CDR1 SEHNR and CDR2 FQNEAQ come from the germline V gene (reference sequence). This CDR3 is built from 15 residues. The CDR3: CASSFLGGRQETQYF. The CDR3 nucleotides are TGTGCCAGCAGCTTCCTGGGGGGCCGTCAAGAGACCCAGTACTTC. Looking up the rest from reference TRBV7-9 and TRBJ2-5 gives the full variable domain: DTGVSQNPRHKITKRGQNVTFRCDPISEHNRLYWYRQTLGQGPEFLTYFQNEAQLEKSRLLSDRFSAERPKGSFSTLEIQRTEQGDSAMYLCASSFLGGRQETQYFGPGTRLLVL.

This sequence joins TRBV7-8 and TRBJ2-1; 9 bases match TRBD2. The CDR3 covers 18 residues. The germline V gene has CDR1 SGHVS and CDR2 FQNEAQ. Unmatched junction bases numbered 6, after V lost 0 bases and J lost 0 bases. The DNA of the CDR3 is TGTGCCAGCAGCTTAGCGAGAAGAGCGGGGGGCTCCTACAATGAGCAGTTCTTC. This gives the protein CASSLARRAGGSYNEQFF.

This chain connects TRBV6-6 to TRBJ2-1; D remains unclear. The CDR3 has 14 amino acids. CDR1 MNHNY and CDR2 SVGAGI come from the germline V gene (reference sequence). V was pared by 2 bases and J by 5 bases, with 10 bases between. The CDR3 DNA follows: TGTGCCAGCAGTTACAGTCGAGGCAACAATGAGCAGTTCTTC. Protein product: CASSYSRGNNEQFF.

The chain links TRBV9 to TRBJ2-3; tentative D call: TRBD2 (5 bases). With 4 bases removed from V and 4 bases from J, the gap between germline ends came to 16 bases. Germline loops: CDR1 SGDLS, CDR2 YYNGEE. The length of the CDR3 is 15 residues. For the CDR3, the DNA is TGTGCCAGCAGCCCGGACTCCGAATTCGCAGATACGCAGTATTTT. Its protein is CASSPDSEFADTQYF.

The table lists this clonotype with a few counts. The V and J genes are TRBV7-9 and TRBJ2-5, with a weak D call TRBD1 (6 bases). The CDR3 extends over 14 amino acids. Germline CDR1 is SEHNR and CDR2 is FQNEAQ (reference sequence). Deletions cut 1 base from V and 4 bases from J, with 10 bases between. The CDR3 region is CASSLDGTRETQYF. Written as DNA, the CDR3 is TGTGCCAGCAGCTTAGACGGGACACGAGAGACCCAGTACTTC.

The rearrangement uses TRBV20-1 and TRBJ2-4, with a possible D match to TRBD1 (6 bases). The CDR3 is 14 residues long. Germline CDR1 and CDR2: DFQATT and SNEGSKA (reference sequence). V lost 7 bases to trimming and J lost 13 bases, with 26 bases between them. CDR3 protein: CSVGRDNGYNEQYF. The CDR3 coding sequence is TGCAGTGTCGGCCGGGACAATGGCTACAATGAGCAGTACTTC.

This clonotype was observed a few times. V is TRBV24-1 and J is TRBJ2-5, with D possibly being TRBD1 (5 bases). The germline V gene has CDR1 KGHDR and CDR2 SFDVKD. Deletions cut 1 base from V and 2 bases from J, with 19 bases between. The CDR3 is 18 residues long. The CDR3 region has the DNA TGTGCCACCAGTGATTTTGGGGCAGACTCATACAATCAAGAGACCCAGTACTTC. Translated, it gives CATSDFGADSYNQETQYF.

The chain has TRBV7-2 and TRBJ2-7, with 8 bases that match TRBD2. This CDR3 is 16 amino acids long. CDR1 and CDR2 (germline): SGHTA, FQGNSA. V gave up 2 bases and J gave up 1 base; unmatched junction bases: 7. CDR3 protein: CASSLPSGGKSYEQYF. DNA of the CDR3: TGTGCCAGCAGCTTACCCAGCGGGGGCAAGTCCTACGAGCAGTACTTC.

This clonotype was observed once. Compared with germline, one end of the junction differs, possibly owing to a read error. The V gene is TRBV15, the J gene TRBJ1-2, with D possibly being TRBD1 (6 bases). The CDR3 is 14 residues long. Germline V lookup: CDR1 LNHNV, CDR2 YYDKDF (reference sequence). CDR3 sequence reads: CAASRDVRGYGYTF. In DNA form, the CDR3 reads TGTGCCGCCAGCAGAGATGTCAGGGGCTATGGCTACACCTTC.

For the CDR3, the DNA is TGCAGTGCTAGCAGGTTGAACACTGAAGCTTTCTTT. Translation gives CSASRLNTEAFF. This sequence joins TRBV20-1 and TRBJ1-1; no clear D. Trimming took off 3 bases at V and 0 bases at J, with 5 bases between the two ends. Per the germline V gene, CDR1 is DFQATT and CDR2 is SNEGSKA (reference sequence). The CDR3 length is 12 residues.

The V and J genes are TRBV20-1 and TRBJ2-1; no definite D call. The germline V gene has CDR1 DFQATT and CDR2 SNEGSKA (reference sequence). The CDR3 has 15 amino acids. Trimming took off 5 bases at V and 0 bases at J, with 14 bases between the two ends. In DNA, the CDR3 is TGCAGTGCTGCCTATCTTGGGATCTCCTACAATGAGCAGTTCTTC. Translation gives CSAAYLGISYNEQFF.

The chain couples TRBV4-3 to TRBJ2-7; D might be TRBD1 (5 bases). Deletions cut 2 bases from V and 6 bases from J, with 11 bases between. This CDR3 comprises 13 residues. Germline assignment: CDR1 LGHNA and CDR2 YSLEER. This chain's CDR3 is CASSQRFTGEQYF. CDR3 in DNA: TGCGCCAGCAGCCAACGATTTACAGGCGAGCAGTACTTC.

In this sample, this clonotype turned up a few times. The gene calls are TRBV28 and TRBJ2-7; no definite D call. V lost 1 base, J lost 6 bases, and 13 bases lay in between. The CDR3 covers 14 residues. Germline values: CDR1 MDHEN, CDR2 SYDVKM. The CDR3 DNA sequence: TGTGCCAGCAGTTTATTTGGCAGGCCCCCCGAGCAGTACTTC. Its protein is CASSLFGRPPEQYF.

As for this clonotype: Compared with germline, one end of the junction differs, possibly owing to a read error. The rearrangement links TRBV11-2 to TRBJ2-3; TRBD2 matches at 9 bases. The CDR3 runs 16 residues. Germline CDR1 is SGHAT and CDR2 is FQNNGV. The DNA for the CDR3 is TGTGTCAGCAGCCTACTGGTAGCGGGGGGCACAGATACGCAGTATTTT. The encoded protein is CVSSLLVAGGTDTQYF.

The chain links TRBV11-2 to TRBJ2-3; D is perhaps TRBD2 (6 bases). Germline values: CDR1 SGHAT, CDR2 FQNNGV. This CDR3 comprises 17 residues. V shed 0 bases and J shed 0 bases, with 13 bases lying between them. CDR3 in amino acids: CASSLDGGGASTDTQYF. CDR3 in DNA: TGTGCCAGCAGCTTAGATGGAGGAGGGGCGAGCACAGATACGCAGTATTTT.

This clonotype was seen ten or more times. The chain employs TRBV3-1 and TRBJ2-1; the D is unclear. V was clipped by 2 bases and J by 2 bases, with 7 bases between them. The CDR3 has 14 amino acids. CDR1 and CDR2 (germline): LGHDT, YNNKEL (reference sequence). The CDR3 reads CASSQSRTYNEQFF. CDR3 nucleotide sequence: TGTGCCAGCAGCCAATCACGGACCTACAATGAGCAGTTCTTC.

Worth noting for this clonotype: One end of the junction is discordant with germline, which a read error may explain. The V and J genes are TRBV20-1 and TRBJ2-6; D gene ambiguous. The CDR3 runs to 12 residues. Per the germline V gene, CDR1 is DFQATT and CDR2 is SNEGSKA (reference sequence). The CDR3 sequence is CSAHLEANVPTF. CDR3 nucleotides: TGCAGTGCTCATCTCGAGGCCAACGTCCCGACTTTC.

This clonotype has only a few counts. The gene calls are TRBV29-1 and TRBJ2-1, with TRBD1 identical over 12 bases. Germline V gene sequence: CDR1 SQVTM, CDR2 ANQGSEA. The CDR3 has 15 residues. V shed 6 bases and J 4 bases; nucleotides not matched to a gene: 7. CDR3 protein: CSVRGGQGAYNEQFF. The DNA for the CDR3 is TGCAGCGTGAGGGGGGGACAGGGGGCTTACAATGAGCAGTTCTTC.

The rearrangement joins TRBV9 to TRBJ2-3; 9 bases are shared with TRBD1. The V gene's germline CDR1 is SGDLS and CDR2 YYNGEE. The CDR3 length is 15 residues. The V segment lost 6 bases and the J segment 5 bases; nucleotides outside the gene matches: 10. The CDR3 sequence is CASTLGQGGRDTQYF. The CDR3 DNA is TGTGCCAGCACGTTGGGACAGGGAGGTAGAGATACGCAGTATTTT.

V and J are TRBV7-2 and TRBJ2-7, with 14 bases that match TRBD2. The CDR3 runs 18 residues. Germline V lookup: CDR1 SGHTA, CDR2 FQGNSA. V lost 8 bases, J lost 4 bases, and 16 bases stayed unmatched. Here the CDR3 DNA reads TGTGCCAGCTCCCGGACTAGCGGGGGGCCCTCCGACCCGTACGAGCAGTACTTC. This encodes CASSRTSGGPSDPYEQYF.

This clonotype appeared many times. The V call is TRBV4-2, the J call TRBJ2-7, with D perhaps matching TRBD1 or TRBD2 (5 bases each). Germline V gives CDR1 LGHNA, CDR2 YNFKEQ. There are 14 residues in the CDR3. The germline V and J ends were trimmed by 4 bases and 1 base, with 11 bases remaining between them. The CDR3, as DNA: TGTGCCAGCAGCCGAGGGACGTCGTCCTACGAGCAGTACTTC. It specifies CASSRGTSSYEQYF.

This chain joins TRBV24-1 and TRBJ2-3; 9 bases align to TRBD1. The CDR3 runs to 17 residues. V shed 0 bases, J shed 6 bases, and the junction held 9 bases outside the gene matches. In germline, CDR1 is KGHDR, CDR2 SFDVKD. CDR3 DNA: TGTGCCACCAGTGATTTGTCCGGGACAGGGTTTCCGGATACGCAGTATTTT. Its protein product is CATSDLSGTGFPDTQYF.